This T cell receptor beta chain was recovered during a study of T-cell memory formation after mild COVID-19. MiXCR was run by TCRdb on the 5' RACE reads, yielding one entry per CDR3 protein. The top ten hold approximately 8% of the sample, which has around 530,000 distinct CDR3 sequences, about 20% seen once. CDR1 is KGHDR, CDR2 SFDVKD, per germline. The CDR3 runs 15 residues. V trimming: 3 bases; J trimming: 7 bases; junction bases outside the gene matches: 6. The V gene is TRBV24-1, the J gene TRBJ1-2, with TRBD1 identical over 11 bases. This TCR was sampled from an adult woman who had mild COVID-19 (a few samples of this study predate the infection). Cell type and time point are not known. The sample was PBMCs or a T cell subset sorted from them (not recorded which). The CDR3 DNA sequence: TGTGCCACCAGTGATCCGGACAGGGGGCCGCTTGGCTACACCTTC. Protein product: CATSDPDRGPLGYTF.